Listed here is a single TCR beta chain. Its antigen is not known. These data originate in a study of OX40 agonist ivuxolimab in advanced cancers. Study summary: All patients had ivuxolimab intravenously every 2 weeks at 0.01 to 10 mg/kg. Three patients showed partial responses: one hepatocellular carcinoma and two cutaneous melanoma cases.

Study observations and caveats: Partly responding patients at 0.1-3.0 mg/kg showed some of the smallest clonal expansion.

Trimming took off 3 bases at V and 2 bases at J, with 10 bases between the two ends. CDR1 SGHTA and CDR2 FQGNSA come from the germline V gene. The CDR3 is 15 residues long. Cycle 7 day 1, cycle 4 day 1, and baseline were the timepoints at which blood was sampled. Repertoires were generated with immunoSEQ multiplex PCR, while TCRdb's copy carries only in-frame clones and drops some. The sample carries approximately 52,000 clones, around 94% recorded once. This TCR was recovered from an adult with an advanced solid tumor such as melanoma, head and neck, liver or kidney cancer. The specimen comprised CD4+ or CD8+ T cells sorted from blood, sampled in a trial of the OX40 agonist ivuxolimab. The chain has TRBV7-2 and TRBJ2-2, with D unclear. As DNA, the CDR3 is TGTGCCAGCAGCTTCAGTCAGTTTAACACCGGGGAGCTGTTTTTT. Protein sequence: CASSFSQFNTGELFF. Looking up the rest from reference TRBV7-2 and TRBJ2-2 gives the full variable domain: GAGVSQSPSNKVTEKGKDVELRCDPISGHTALYWYRQSLGQGLEFLIYFQGNSAPDKSGLPSDRFSAERTGGSVSTLTIQRTQQEDSAVYLCASSFSQFNTGELFFGEGSRLTVL.